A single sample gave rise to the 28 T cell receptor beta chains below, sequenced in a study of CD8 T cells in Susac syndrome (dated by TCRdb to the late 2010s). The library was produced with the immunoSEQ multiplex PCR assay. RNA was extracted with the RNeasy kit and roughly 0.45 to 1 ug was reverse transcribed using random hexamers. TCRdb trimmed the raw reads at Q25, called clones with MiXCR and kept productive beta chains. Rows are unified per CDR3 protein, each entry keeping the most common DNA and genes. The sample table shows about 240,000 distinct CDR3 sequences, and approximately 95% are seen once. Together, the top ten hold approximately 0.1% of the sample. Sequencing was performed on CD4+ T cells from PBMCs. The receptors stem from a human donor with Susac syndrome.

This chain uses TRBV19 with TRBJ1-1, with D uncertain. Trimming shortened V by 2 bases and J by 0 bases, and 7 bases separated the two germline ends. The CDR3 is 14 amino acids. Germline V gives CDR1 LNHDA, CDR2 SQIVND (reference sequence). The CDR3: CASSIWRLNTEAFF. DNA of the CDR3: TGTGCCAGTAGTATATGGCGGCTGAACACTGAAGCTTTCTTT.

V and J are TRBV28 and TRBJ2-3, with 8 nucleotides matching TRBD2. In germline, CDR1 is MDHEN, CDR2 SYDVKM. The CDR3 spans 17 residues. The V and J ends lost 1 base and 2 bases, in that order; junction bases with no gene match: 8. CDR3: CASSLSGGRPTTDTQYF. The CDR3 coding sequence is TGTGCCAGCAGTTTATCGGGGGGGAGGCCGACCACAGATACGCAGTATTTT.

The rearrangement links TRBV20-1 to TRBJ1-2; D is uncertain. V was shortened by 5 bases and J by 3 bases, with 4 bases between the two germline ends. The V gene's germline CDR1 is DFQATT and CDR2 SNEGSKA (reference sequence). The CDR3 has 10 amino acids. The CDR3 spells CSAGHYGYTF. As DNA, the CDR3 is TGCAGTGCTGGGCACTATGGCTACACCTTC.

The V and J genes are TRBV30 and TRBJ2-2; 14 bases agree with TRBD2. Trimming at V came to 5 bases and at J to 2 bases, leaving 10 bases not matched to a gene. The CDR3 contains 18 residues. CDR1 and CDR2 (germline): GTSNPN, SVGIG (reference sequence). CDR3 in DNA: TGTGCCTGGCGGAATTTCGGACTAGCGGGGGGAAACACCGGGGAGCTGTTTTTT. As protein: CAWRNFGLAGGNTGELFF.

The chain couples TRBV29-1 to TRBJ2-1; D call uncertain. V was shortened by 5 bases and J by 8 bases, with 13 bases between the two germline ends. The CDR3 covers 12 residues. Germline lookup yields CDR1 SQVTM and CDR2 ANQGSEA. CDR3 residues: CSVYKGWDEQFF. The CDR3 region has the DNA TGCAGCGTTTATAAGGGTTGGGATGAGCAGTTCTTC.

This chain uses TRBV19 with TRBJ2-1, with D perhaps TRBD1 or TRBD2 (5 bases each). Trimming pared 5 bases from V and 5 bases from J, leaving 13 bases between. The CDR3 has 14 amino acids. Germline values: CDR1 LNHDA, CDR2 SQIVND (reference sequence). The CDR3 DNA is TGTGCCAGTAGTGAAACCGGGACCAACAATGAGCAGTTCTTC. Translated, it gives CASSETGTNNEQFF. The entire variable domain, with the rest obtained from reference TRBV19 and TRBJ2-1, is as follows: DGGITQSPKYLFRKEGQNVTLSCEQNLNHDAMYWYRQDPGQGLRLIYYSQIVNDFQKGDIAEGYSVSREKKESFPLTVTSAQKNPTAFYLCASSETGTNNEQFFGPGTRLTVL.

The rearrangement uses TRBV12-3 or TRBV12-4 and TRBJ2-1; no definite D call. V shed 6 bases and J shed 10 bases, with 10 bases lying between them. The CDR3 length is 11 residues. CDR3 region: CASSPTTEQFF. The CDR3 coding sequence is TGTGCCAGCAGCCCGACCACGGAGCAGTTCTTC.

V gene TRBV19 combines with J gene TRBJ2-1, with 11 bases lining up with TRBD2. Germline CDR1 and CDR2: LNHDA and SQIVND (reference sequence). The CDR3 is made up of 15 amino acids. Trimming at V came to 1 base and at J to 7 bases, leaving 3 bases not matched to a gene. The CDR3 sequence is CASSIGSGRGNEQFF. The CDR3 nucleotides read TGTGCCAGTAGTATAGGTAGCGGGAGGGGGAATGAGCAGTTCTTC.

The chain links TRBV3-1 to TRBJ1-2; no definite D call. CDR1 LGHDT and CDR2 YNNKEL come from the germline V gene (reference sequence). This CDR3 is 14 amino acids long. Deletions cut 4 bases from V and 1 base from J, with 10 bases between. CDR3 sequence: CASSPWGNNYGYTF. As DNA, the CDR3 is TGTGCCAGCAGCCCGTGGGGAAATAACTATGGCTACACCTTC. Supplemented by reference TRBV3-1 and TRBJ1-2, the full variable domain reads DTAVSQTPKYLVTQMGNDKSIKCEQNLGHDTMYWYKQDSKKFLKIMFSYNNKELIINETVPNRFSPKSPDKAHLNLHINSLELGDSAVYFCASSPWGNNYGYTFGSGTRLTVV.

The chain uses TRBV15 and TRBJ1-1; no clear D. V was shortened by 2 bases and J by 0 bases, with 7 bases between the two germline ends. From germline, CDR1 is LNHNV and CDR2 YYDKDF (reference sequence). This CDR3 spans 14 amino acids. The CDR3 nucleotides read TGTGCCACCAGCAGAATCACAGTGAACACTGAAGCTTTCTTT. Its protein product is CATSRITVNTEAFF.

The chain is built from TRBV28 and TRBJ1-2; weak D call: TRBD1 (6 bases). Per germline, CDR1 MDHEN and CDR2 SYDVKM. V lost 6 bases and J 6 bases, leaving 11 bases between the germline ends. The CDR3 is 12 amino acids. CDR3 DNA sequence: TGTGCCAGCAGGTGGGGGCAGAATGGCTACACCTTC. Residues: CASRWGQNGYTF.

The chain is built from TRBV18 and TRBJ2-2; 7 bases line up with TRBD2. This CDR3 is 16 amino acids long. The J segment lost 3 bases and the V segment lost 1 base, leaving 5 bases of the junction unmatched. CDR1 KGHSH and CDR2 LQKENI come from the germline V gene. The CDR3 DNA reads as TGTGCCAGCTCACCACAACTAGCGAGTTACACCGGGGAGCTGTTTTTT. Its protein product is CASSPQLASYTGELFF.

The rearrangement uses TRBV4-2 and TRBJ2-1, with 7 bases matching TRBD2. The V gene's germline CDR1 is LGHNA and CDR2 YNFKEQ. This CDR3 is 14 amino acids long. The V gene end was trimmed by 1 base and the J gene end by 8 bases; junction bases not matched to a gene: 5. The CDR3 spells CASSQVGGSYEQFF. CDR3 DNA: TGTGCCAGCAGCCAAGTGGGCGGGAGTTATGAGCAGTTCTTC.

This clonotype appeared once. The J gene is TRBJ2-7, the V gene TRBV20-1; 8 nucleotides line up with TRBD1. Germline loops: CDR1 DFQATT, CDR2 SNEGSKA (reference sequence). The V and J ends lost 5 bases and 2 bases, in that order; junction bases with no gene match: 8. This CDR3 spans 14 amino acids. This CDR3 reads CSAVAGTGPYEQYF. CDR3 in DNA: TGCAGTGCTGTAGCCGGGACAGGACCCTACGAGCAGTACTTC.

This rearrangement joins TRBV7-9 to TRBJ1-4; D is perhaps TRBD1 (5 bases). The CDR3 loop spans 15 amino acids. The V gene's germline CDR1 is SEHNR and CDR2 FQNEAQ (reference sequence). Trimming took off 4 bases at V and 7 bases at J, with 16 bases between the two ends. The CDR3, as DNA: TGTGCCAGCAGCTCCCGTCAGGGACGGGGTGAAAAACTGTTTTTT. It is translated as CASSSRQGRGEKLFF. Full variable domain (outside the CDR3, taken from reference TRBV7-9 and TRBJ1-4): DTGVSQNPRHKITKRGQNVTFRCDPISEHNRLYWYRQTLGQGPEFLTYFQNEAQLEKSRLLSDRFSAERPKGSFSTLEIQRTEQGDSAMYLCASSSRQGRGEKLFFGSGTQLSVL.

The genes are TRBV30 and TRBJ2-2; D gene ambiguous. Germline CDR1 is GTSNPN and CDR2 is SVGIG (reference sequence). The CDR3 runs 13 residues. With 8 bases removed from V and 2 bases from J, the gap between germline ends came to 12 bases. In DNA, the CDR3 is TGTGCCCAGACCTGGGGAAACACCGGGGAGCTGTTTTTT. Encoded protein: CAQTWGNTGELFF.

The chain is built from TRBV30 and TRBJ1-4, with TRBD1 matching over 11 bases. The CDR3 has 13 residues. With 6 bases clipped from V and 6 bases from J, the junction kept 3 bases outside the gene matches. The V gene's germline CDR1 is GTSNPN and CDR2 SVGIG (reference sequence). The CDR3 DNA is TGTGCCTGCCGGACAGGGGGCTATGAAAAACTGTTTTTT. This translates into CACRTGGYEKLFF.

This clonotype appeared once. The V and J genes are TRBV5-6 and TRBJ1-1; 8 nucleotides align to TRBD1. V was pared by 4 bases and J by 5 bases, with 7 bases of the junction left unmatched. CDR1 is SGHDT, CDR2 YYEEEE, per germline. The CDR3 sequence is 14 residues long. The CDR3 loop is CASSPTGARTEAFF. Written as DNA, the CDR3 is TGTGCCAGCAGCCCGACAGGGGCGAGAACTGAAGCTTTCTTT.

The CDR3 protein is CSWDRGYGYTF. The CDR3 DNA follows: TGCAGTTGGGACAGGGGCTATGGCTACACCTTC. This chain links TRBV20-1 with TRBJ1-2, with 10 bases fitting TRBD1. V trimming: 8 bases; J trimming: 4 bases; junction bases outside the gene matches: 1. This CDR3 has 11 residues. CDR1 is DFQATT and CDR2 is SNEGSKA in the germline V gene (reference sequence).

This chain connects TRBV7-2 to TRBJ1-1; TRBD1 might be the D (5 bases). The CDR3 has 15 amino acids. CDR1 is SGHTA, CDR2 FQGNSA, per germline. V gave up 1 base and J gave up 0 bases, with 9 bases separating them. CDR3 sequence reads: CASSLGAGMNTEAFF. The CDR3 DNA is TGTGCCAGCAGCTTAGGGGCAGGGATGAACACTGAAGCTTTCTTT.

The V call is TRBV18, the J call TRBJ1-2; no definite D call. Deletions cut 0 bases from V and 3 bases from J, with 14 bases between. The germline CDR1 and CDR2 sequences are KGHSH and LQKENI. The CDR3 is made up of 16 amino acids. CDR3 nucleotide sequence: TGTGCCAGCTCACCACCTTGGTGGAGAACTCACTATGGCTACACCTTC. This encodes CASSPPWWRTHYGYTF.

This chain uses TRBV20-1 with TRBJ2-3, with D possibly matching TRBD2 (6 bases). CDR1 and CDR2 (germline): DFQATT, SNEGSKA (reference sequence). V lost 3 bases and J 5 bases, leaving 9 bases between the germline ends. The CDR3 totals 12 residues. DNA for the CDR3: TGCAGTGCTAGTGGGAGGATAGATACGCAGTATTTT. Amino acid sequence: CSASGRIDTQYF.

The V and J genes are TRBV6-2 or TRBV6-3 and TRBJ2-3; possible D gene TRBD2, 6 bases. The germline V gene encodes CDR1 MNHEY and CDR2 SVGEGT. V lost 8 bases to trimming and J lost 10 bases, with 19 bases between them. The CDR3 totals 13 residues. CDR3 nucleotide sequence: TGTGCCAGCGCGGGACTCCAAGGGGTCGCGCAGTATTTT. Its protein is CASAGLQGVAQYF.

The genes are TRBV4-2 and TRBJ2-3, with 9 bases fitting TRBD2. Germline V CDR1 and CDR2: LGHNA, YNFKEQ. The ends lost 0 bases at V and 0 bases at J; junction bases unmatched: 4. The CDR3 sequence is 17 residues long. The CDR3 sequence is CASSQDLLAGSTDTQYF. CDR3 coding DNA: TGTGCCAGCAGCCAAGATTTGCTAGCGGGAAGCACAGATACGCAGTATTTT.

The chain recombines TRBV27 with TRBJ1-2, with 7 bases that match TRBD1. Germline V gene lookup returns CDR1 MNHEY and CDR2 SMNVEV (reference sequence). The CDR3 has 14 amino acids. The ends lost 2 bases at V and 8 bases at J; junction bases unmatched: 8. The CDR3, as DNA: TGTGCCAGCAGTTTACAGAAGGGGGCCGGGGGCTACACCTTC. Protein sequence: CASSLQKGAGGYTF.

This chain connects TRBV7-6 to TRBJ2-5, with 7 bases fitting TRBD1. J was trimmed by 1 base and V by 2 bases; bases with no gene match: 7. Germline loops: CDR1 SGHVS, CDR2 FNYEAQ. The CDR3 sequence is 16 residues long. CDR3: CASSLRDSQFQETQYF. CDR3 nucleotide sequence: TGTGCCAGCAGCTTAAGGGACAGCCAATTCCAAGAGACCCAGTACTTC.

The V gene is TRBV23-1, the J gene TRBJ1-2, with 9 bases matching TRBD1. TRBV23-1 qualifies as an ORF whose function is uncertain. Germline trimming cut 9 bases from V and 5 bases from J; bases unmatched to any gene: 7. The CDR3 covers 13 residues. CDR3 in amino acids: CARAQGASYGYTF. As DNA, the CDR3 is TGCGCCAGGGCACAGGGGGCGAGTTATGGCTACACCTTC.

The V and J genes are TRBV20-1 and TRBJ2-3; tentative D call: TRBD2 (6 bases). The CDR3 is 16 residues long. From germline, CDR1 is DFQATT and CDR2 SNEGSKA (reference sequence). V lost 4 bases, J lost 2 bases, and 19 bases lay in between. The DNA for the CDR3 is TGCAGTGCTACGGACAACGACGGGAGAGACACAGATACGCAGTATTTT. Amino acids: CSATDNDGRDTDTQYF.